What follows describes a single T cell receptor beta chain. The antigen is not known. Presence of unique molecular identifiers characterized the TCR beta cDNA libraries. TCRdb re-derived calls from the PCR reads in MiXCR, one entry per CDR3 protein. The sample records approximately 400,000 distinct CDR3 sequences, about a third being singletons. The data derive from a study of post-analysis software for immune sequencing data. General observations from the study: Analysis by F measure revealed that same-batch samples clustered strongly together.

Source material: blood. The clonotype originates from a girl between 10 and 17 years old with multiple sclerosis.

The CDR3 bases are TGTGCCAGCAGCTTAGGGAGGGTAATAGGAGATACGCAGTATTTT. Protein product: CASSLGRVIGDTQYF. V and J are TRBV11-2 and TRBJ2-3, with D possibly matching TRBD2 (6 bases). Trimming left V 1 base short and J 5 bases short, with 13 bases between. The CDR3 runs to 15 residues. Germline CDR1 SGHAT, CDR2 FQNNGV.